These 11 T cell receptor beta chains were all obtained from the same sample, sequenced in a study of blood T cell repertoires in COVID-19. Clones were sequenced by immunoSEQ multiplex PCR, and TCRdb holds only the in-frame ones, with some missing. In the table there are fewer than 350,000 clones, approximately 88% of which are singletons. Material for sequencing was peripheral blood. The receptors here all came from a young man with active or convalescent COVID-19.

The chain uses TRBV6-2 or TRBV6-3 and TRBJ1-1; D is unresolved. The V end lost 6 bases, the J end lost 1 base, and 9 bases lay between the germline ends. The length of the CDR3 is 13 residues. Germline CDR1 reads MNHEY; CDR2 reads SVGEGT. The chain's CDR3 is CASSPRQNTEAFF. CDR3 DNA: TGTGCCAGCAGCCCCAGACAGAACACTGAAGCTTTCTTT.

The chain recombines TRBV10-3 with TRBJ2-2; 8 bases agree with TRBD1. In germline, CDR1 is ENHRY, CDR2 SYGVKD. This CDR3 has 14 amino acids. Germline trimming cut 8 bases from V and 0 bases from J; bases unmatched to any gene: 2. The CDR3 is CAILGQANTGELFF. The CDR3 nucleotides read TGTGCCATCTTGGGACAGGCGAACACCGGGGAGCTGTTTTTT.

The chain has TRBV11-1 and TRBJ2-4; perhaps TRBD2 as D (6 bases). Trimming pared 5 bases from V and 7 bases from J, leaving 15 bases between. Germline V gives CDR1 SGHAT, CDR2 FQDESV (reference sequence). The CDR3 is 14 amino acids. The CDR3 protein is CASSRPGLGNIQYF. In DNA, the CDR3 is TGTGCCAGCAGCCGGCCGGGACTTGGGAACATTCAGTACTTC.

Only a few counts were recorded for this clone. This sequence joins TRBV6-5 and TRBJ1-2, with 7 nucleotides matching TRBD1. The CDR3 has 14 residues. The ends lost 6 bases at V and 3 bases at J; junction bases unmatched: 7. The germline gives CDR1 MNHEY, CDR2 SVGAGI. The CDR3 region is CASSSLQGYYGYTF. CDR3 DNA sequence: TGTGCCAGCAGCTCATTACAGGGGTACTATGGCTACACCTTC.

The sample holds a few counts of this clone. The chain uses TRBV10-3 and TRBJ1-3; D unresolved. Germline CDR1 is ENHRY and CDR2 is SYGVKD. The V end lost 2 bases, the J end lost 7 bases, and 12 bases lay between the germline ends. The CDR3 runs 14 residues. Written as DNA, the CDR3 is TGTGCCATCAGTGAGGTCCGAGCCGGGAACACCATATATTTT. This sequence encodes CAISEVRAGNTIYF.

V gene TRBV19 combines with J gene TRBJ2-5; weak D call: TRBD1 (5 bases). Germline CDR1 is LNHDA and CDR2 is SQIVND (reference sequence). The V gene lost 5 bases and the J gene lost 5 bases, with 12 bases spanning the gap. The CDR3 is 13 amino acids. The chain's CDR3 is CASSQQEFETQYF. CDR3 nucleotides: TGTGCCAGTAGTCAACAGGAATTCGAGACCCAGTACTTC.

This clone has ten or more counts. The V and J genes are TRBV6-5 and TRBJ1-1, with D possibly being TRBD1 (5 bases). This CDR3 is built from 14 residues. V dropped 6 bases and J dropped 5 bases, with 16 bases sitting between them. CDR1 and CDR2 (germline): MNHEY, SVGAGI. Here the CDR3 reads CASRSGKASTEAFF. Written as DNA, the CDR3 is TGTGCCAGCAGGTCAGGGAAAGCGAGTACTGAAGCTTTCTTT.

The CDR3, as DNA: TGTGCCAGCAGCTTTGACAGGGACTCGCGGTACGGCGGCTACACCTTC. It codes for CASSFDRDSRYGGYTF. This chain links TRBV7-9 with TRBJ1-2; 7 nucleotides match TRBD1. J gave up 8 bases and V 3 bases, and 15 bases lay outside the gene matches. Germline V lookup: CDR1 SEHNR, CDR2 FQNEAQ (reference sequence). The CDR3 runs 16 residues.

The chain couples TRBV7-8 to TRBJ2-7; 11 positions match TRBD2. Germline trimming cut 3 bases from V and 3 bases from J; bases unmatched to any gene: 13. There are 18 residues in the CDR3. Germline CDR1 and CDR2: SGHVS and FQNEAQ. The CDR3 bases are TGTGCCAGCAGCTTCACCCTAGCGGGGGGTGGTCTTGACTACGAGCAGTACTTC. It translates to CASSFTLAGGGLDYEQYF.

The chain carries TRBV18 and TRBJ1-2; D unresolved. Germline V gene data show CDR1 as KGHSH and CDR2 as LQKENI. Trimming removed 3 bases at V and 5 bases at J, with 10 bases between. The CDR3 has 13 residues. This CDR3 reads CASSPPNYYGYTF. The CDR3 DNA reads TGTGCCAGCTCACCTCCGAACTATTATGGCTACACCTTC.

This clone was recorded once. The rearrangement uses TRBV2 and TRBJ2-3, with TRBD2 matching over 10 bases. CDR3 length: 17 residues. Germline V gene sequence: CDR1 SNHLY, CDR2 FYNNEI. The ends lost 4 bases at V and 0 bases at J; junction bases unmatched: 7. The CDR3 DNA is TGTGCCAGCAGTGTGACTGCTAGCGGGGGAAGCACAGATACGCAGTATTTT. Residues: CASSVTASGGSTDTQYF.